The clone carrying this T cell receptor (beta chain) was detected only once. Its antigen is still unknown. This sample stems from a study of shared clonotypes between healthy human individuals. Between the trimmed V and J ends, which lost 4 bases and 1 base, there was a span of 12 bases. Germline V gene lookup returns CDR1 SGHRS and CDR2 YFSETQ. The CDR3 runs to 15 residues. Running of the assay took place at deep level. TCRdb's copy holds only in-frame clones and misses some; the assay was immunoSEQ multiplex PCR. The sample records about a million clones, roughly 80% being singletons. Findings of the study overall: Only blood samples were collected, and tissue repertoires likely differ.

Splitting of CD4+ cells produced CD45RA+ naive and CD45RA-negative memory subsets. This sequence originates from a man between 18 and 35 years old in good health. Some clones in this sample may be carry-over from other donors' samples. This rearrangement joins TRBV5-1 to TRBJ1-5, with no clear D. The sequencing input was memory CD4+ T cells from PBMCs. Subset of the sample: CD45RA-negative fraction. The CDR3 spells CASSPTVGSNQPQHF. The CDR3 nucleotides read TGCGCCAGCAGCCCTACTGTCGGGAGCAATCAGCCCCAGCATTTT.